This T cell receptor beta chain was recorded in a study of T cell responses to AZD1222 COVID-19 vaccine. Profiling relied on immunoSEQ multiplex PCR, and the TCRdb table lists in-frame clones only, not all of them. The sample holds approximately 57,000 clones, 75% to 90% seen once. Findings and caveats of the study: Two AZD1222 doses significantly raised spike-specific TCR breadth and depth over controls. Unmutated variant regions reportedly attract nearly half of all spike-specific TCRs.

The CDR3 is 13 amino acids. Deletions cut 6 bases from V and 0 bases from J, with 6 bases between. CDR1 is MDHEN and CDR2 is SYDVKM in the germline V gene. On this clone itself: As yet, its antigen is unknown.

This clonotype originated in an adult in good health. The chain combines TRBV28 with TRBJ1-5; D is unclear. Sequences were derived from peripheral blood, sampled on day 0 of AZD1222 vaccination. The CDR3 loop reads CASSYDSNQPQHF. DNA of the CDR3: TGTGCCAGCAGCTATGATAGCAATCAGCCCCAGCATTTT.